What follows describes a single T cell receptor beta chain. The data derive from a study of technical replicates of blood from a few donors. Germline CDR1 and CDR2: SGHVS and FNYEAQ. This CDR3 has 12 residues. The V end lost 7 bases, the J end lost 6 bases, and 13 bases lay between the germline ends. Profiled with immunoSEQ multiplex PCR; TCRdb holds only in-frame clones, not every one. The data show 8,500 to 10,000 clones, with 91% seen just once and just under 9.5% held by the top ten. Input material: PBMCs. The receptor was derived from a human donor in good health. V is TRBV7-6 and J is TRBJ2-7, with D possibly TRBD1 on 6 matching bases. CDR3 in DNA: TGTGCCAGCAACCAACAGGGCTCCGAGCAGTACTTC. Its protein product is CASNQQGSEQYF. The full variable domain, with the rest looked up from reference TRBV7-6 and TRBJ2-7, is GAGVSQSPRYKVTKRGQDVALRCDPISGHVSLYWYRQALGQGPEFLTYFNYEAQQDKSGLPNDRFSAERPEGSISTLTIQRTEQRDSAMYRCASNQQGSEQYFGPGTRLTVT.